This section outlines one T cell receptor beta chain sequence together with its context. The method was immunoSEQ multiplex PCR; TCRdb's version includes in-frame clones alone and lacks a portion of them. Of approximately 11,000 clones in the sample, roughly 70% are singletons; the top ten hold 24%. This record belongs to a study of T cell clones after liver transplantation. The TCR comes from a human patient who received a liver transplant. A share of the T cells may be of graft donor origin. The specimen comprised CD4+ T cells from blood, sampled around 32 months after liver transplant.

CDR3 region: CASSVEGVRGDTQYF. The CDR3 DNA follows: TGTGCCAGCAGCGTAGAAGGCGTACGAGGGGATACGCAGTATTTT. V and J are TRBV9 and TRBJ2-3, with a tentative D call TRBD2 (5 bases). Trimming left V 0 bases short and J 6 bases short, with 14 bases between. CDR1 and CDR2 (germline): SGDLS, YYNGEE. This CDR3 spans 15 amino acids. Based on the CDR3 plus reference TRBV9 and TRBJ2-3, the full variable domain is DSGVTQTPKHLITATGQRVTLRCSPRSGDLSVYWYQQSLDQGLQFLIQYYNGEERAKGNILERFSAQQFPDLHSELNLSSLELGDSALYFCASSVEGVRGDTQYFGPGTRLTVL.